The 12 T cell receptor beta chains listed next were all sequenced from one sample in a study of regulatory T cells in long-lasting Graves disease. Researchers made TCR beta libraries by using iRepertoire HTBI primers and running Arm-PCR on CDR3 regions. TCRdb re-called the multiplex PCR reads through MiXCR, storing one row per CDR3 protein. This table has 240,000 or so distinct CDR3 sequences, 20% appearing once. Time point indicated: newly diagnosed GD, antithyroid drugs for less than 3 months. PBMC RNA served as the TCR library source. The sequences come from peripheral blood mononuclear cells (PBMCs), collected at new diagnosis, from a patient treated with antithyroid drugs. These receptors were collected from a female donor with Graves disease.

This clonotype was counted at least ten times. Here the CDR3 reads CASSQDLAYNNEQFF. The CDR3 region has the DNA TGCGCCAGCAGCCAAGATCTTGCTTATAACAATGAGCAGTTCTTC. This rearrangement joins TRBV4-1 to TRBJ2-1; D is ambiguous. This CDR3 is built from 15 residues. Trimming took 0 bases from V and 5 from J, leaving 11 bases between them. Per germline, CDR1 MGHRA and CDR2 YSYEKL.

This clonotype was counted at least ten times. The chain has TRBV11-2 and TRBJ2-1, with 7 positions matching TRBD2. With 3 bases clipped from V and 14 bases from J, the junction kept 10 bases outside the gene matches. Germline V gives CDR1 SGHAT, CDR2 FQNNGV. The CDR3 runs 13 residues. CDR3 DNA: TGTGCCAGCAGCTTTCCCCTGGGGAGGGAGGAGTTCTTC. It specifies CASSFPLGREEFF.

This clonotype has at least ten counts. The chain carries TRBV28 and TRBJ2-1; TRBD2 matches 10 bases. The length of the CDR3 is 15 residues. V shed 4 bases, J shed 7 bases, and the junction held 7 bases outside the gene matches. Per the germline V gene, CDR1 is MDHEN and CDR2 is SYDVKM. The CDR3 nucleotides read TGTGCCAGCAGTTCTGCGGGACTAGCGTCGAATGAGCAGTTCTTC. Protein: CASSSAGLASNEQFF. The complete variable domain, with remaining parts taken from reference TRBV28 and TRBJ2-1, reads DVKVTQSSRYLVKRTGEKVFLECVQDMDHENMFWYRQDPGLGLRLIYFSYDVKMKEKGDIPEGYSVSREKKERFSLILESASTNQTSMYLCASSSAGLASNEQFFGPGTRLTVL.

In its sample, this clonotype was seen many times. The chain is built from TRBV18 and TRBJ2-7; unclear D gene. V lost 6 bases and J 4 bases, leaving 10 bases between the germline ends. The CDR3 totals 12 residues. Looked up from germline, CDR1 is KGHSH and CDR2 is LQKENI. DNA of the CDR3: TGTGCCAGCTCCCCTAGGGCGTACGAGCAGTACTTC. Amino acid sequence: CASSPRAYEQYF.

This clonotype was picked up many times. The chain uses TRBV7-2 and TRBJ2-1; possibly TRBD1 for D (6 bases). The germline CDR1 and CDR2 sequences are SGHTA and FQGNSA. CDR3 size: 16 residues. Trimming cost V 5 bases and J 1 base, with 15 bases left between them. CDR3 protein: CASSPIGGTSYNEQFF. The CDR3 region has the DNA TGTGCCAGCAGCCCTATTGGGGGCACTTCCTACAATGAGCAGTTCTTC.

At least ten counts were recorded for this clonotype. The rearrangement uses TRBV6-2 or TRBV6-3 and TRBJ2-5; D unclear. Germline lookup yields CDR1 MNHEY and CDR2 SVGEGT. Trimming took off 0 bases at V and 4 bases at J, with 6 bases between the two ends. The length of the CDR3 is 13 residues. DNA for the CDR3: TGTGCCAGCAGTTACTCCAGTCTAGAGACCCAGTACTTC. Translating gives CASSYSSLETQYF.

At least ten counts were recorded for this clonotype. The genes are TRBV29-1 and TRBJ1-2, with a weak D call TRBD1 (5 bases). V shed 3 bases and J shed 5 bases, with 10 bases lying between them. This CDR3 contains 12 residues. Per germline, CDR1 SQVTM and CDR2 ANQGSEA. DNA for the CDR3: TGCAGCGTTGATCGACAGTTATATGGCTACACCTTC. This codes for CSVDRQLYGYTF.

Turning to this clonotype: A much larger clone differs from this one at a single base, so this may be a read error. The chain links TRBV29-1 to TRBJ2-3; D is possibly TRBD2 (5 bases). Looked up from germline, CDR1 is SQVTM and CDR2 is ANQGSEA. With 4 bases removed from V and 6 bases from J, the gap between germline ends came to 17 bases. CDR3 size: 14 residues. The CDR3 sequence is CSVGGQVVRDTQYF. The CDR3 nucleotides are TGCAGCGTTGGAGGGCAGGTTGTTCGGGATACGCAGTATTTT.

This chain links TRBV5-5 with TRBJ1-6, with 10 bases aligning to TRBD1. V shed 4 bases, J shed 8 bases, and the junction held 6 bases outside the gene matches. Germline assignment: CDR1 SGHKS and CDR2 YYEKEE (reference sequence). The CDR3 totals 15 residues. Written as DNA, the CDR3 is TGTGCCAGCAGCGATCGGGACAGGGGCTATTCACCCCTCCACTTT. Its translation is CASSDRDRGYSPLHF.

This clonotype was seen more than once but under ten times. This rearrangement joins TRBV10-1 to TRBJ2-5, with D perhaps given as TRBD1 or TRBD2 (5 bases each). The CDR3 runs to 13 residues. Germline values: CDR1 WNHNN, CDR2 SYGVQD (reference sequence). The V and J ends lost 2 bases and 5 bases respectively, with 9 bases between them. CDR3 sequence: CASSEAGAETQYF. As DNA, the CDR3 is TGCGCCAGCAGTGAGGCCGGGGCTGAGACCCAGTACTTC.

DNA for the CDR3: TGTGCCAGCAGCTTAGTAGGTCGGGAGACCCAGTACTTC. It codes for CASSLVGRETQYF. V and J are TRBV7-2 and TRBJ2-5, with unresolved D. Trimming took 1 base from V and 5 from J, leaving 8 bases between them. Per the germline V gene, CDR1 is SGHTA and CDR2 is FQGNSA. The CDR3 is 13 residues long.

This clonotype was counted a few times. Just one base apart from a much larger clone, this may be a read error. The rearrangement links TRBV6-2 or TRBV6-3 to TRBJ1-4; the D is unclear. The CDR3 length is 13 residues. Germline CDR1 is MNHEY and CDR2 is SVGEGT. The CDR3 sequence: CASSRTWKEKLSF. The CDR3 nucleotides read TGTGCCAGCAGTCGGACCTGGAAGGAAAAACTGTCTTTT.